This T cell receptor beta chain derives from a study of blood T cell repertoires in COVID-19. Study-wide context: Some COVID-19 samples were acute and others convalescent; all came from the United States, Italy and Spain.

Germline values: CDR1 MGHRA, CDR2 YSYEKL. The ends lost 4 bases at V and 4 bases at J; junction bases unmatched: 12. The CDR3 runs to 16 residues. Source study methods: Estimated nucleated cell counts came from reference gene primer amplification. The method was immunoSEQ multiplex PCR; TCRdb's version includes in-frame clones alone and lacks a portion of them. For V, J and clone size, that table is used; D and trimming come from the DNA. The data contain 150,000 to 200,000 clones, around 80% of them singletons. This clone was seen a few times. The chain couples TRBV4-1 to TRBJ2-5; 7 positions match TRBD2. The TCR sequence derives from a woman aged 55-70 years who had recovered from COVID-19. The sample taken for sequencing was PBMCs or T cells enriched from blood (not recorded which). The DNA of the CDR3 is TGCGCCAGCAGCCTTCTACCCCCGGGGGGAGGAGAGACCCAGTACTTC. Its protein is CASSLLPPGGGETQYF.